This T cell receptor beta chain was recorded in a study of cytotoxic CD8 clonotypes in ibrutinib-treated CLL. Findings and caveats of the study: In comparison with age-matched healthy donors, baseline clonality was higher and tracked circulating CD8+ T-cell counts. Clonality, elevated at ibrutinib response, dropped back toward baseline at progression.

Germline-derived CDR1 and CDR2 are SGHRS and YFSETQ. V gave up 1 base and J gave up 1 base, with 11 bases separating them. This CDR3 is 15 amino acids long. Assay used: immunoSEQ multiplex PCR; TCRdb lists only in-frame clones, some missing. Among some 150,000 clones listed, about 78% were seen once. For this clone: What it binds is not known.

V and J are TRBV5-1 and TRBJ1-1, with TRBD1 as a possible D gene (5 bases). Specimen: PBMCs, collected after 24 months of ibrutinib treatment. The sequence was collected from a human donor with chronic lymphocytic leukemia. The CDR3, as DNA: TGCGCCAGCAGCTTGTTTTTGAGGGGGAACACTGAAGCTTTCTTT. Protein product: CASSLFLRGNTEAFF.